Presented here are 17 T cell receptor beta chains from one specimen sequenced in a study of T cell changes during pregnancy in multiple sclerosis. Only in-frame clones appear in the TCRdb table, and some are missing; sequencing was by immunoSEQ multiplex PCR. The data contain 85,000 to 95,000 clones, roughly 91% of them singletons. The sequencing here drew on peripheral blood, taken after pregnancy. The receptors stem from a female donor in good health, enrolled as a control in a pregnancy study.

The chain has TRBV29-1 and TRBJ2-1; maybe TRBD1 (6 bases). The germline V gene has CDR1 SQVTM and CDR2 ANQGSEA. V was pared by 3 bases and J by 6 bases, with 9 bases between. This CDR3 region has 12 residues. CDR3: CSVELRGNEQFF. CDR3 bases: TGCAGCGTTGAGCTCAGGGGCAATGAGCAGTTCTTC.

The J gene is TRBJ2-5, the V gene TRBV4-2; weak D call: TRBD1 (7 bases). This CDR3 comprises 15 residues. With 1 base removed from V and 5 bases from J, the gap between germline ends came to 14 bases. The germline V gene encodes CDR1 LGHNA and CDR2 YNFKEQ. Here the CDR3 DNA reads TGTGCCAGCAGCCAAGCAGGGGGGACCCGGGAGACCCAGTACTTC. It translates to CASSQAGGTRETQYF.

The chain is built from TRBV13 and TRBJ1-2; no clear D. Deletions cut 0 bases from V and 3 bases from J, with 11 bases between. The CDR3 is 15 residues long. Germline V CDR1 and CDR2: PRHDT, FYEKMQ (reference sequence). The CDR3 region has the DNA TGTGCCAGCAGCTTAGGATCGGGTAGAGACTATGGCTACACCTTC. Its translation is CASSLGSGRDYGYTF.

This chain connects TRBV6-5 to TRBJ2-1, with 10 bases lining up with TRBD1. This CDR3 has 15 residues. Germline loops: CDR1 MNHEY, CDR2 SVGAGI. With 2 bases clipped from V and 7 bases from J, the junction kept 5 bases outside the gene matches. DNA of the CDR3: TGTGCCAGCAGTTACCCGGGACAGGGGACGAATGAGCAGTTCTTC. The encoded protein is CASSYPGQGTNEQFF.

The J gene is TRBJ2-5, the V gene TRBV7-6; 7 bases line up with TRBD1. The CDR3 has 13 amino acids. The germline gives CDR1 SGHVS, CDR2 FNYEAQ. With 4 bases clipped from V and 5 bases from J, the junction kept 4 bases outside the gene matches. Here the CDR3 reads CASSYRGMETQYF. The CDR3 DNA is TGTGCCAGCAGCTACAGGGGAATGGAGACCCAGTACTTC.

The V gene is TRBV28, the J gene TRBJ2-5, with TRBD1 matching over 8 bases. V gave up 5 bases and J gave up 4 bases; unmatched junction bases: 9. The CDR3 has 15 amino acids. Germline values: CDR1 MDHEN, CDR2 SYDVKM. Written as DNA, the CDR3 is TGTGCCAGCAGTCCTCGGGACAGGCTTCGAGAGACCCAGTACTTC. Its protein is CASSPRDRLRETQYF.

The chain employs TRBV10-3 and TRBJ1-5; 7 nucleotides agree with TRBD1. Germline values: CDR1 ENHRY, CDR2 SYGVKD. Losses at the gene ends were 4 bases for V and 7 bases for J; bases not matched to a gene: 10. The CDR3 extends over 15 amino acids. In nucleotides, the CDR3 is TGTGCCATCAGTGCGCGGGACAGACCAGGACAGCCCCAGCATTTT. Translated: CAISARDRPGQPQHF.

J is TRBJ2-3 and V is TRBV6-4; 8 nucleotides align to TRBD1. V shed 1 base, J shed 3 bases, and the junction held 6 bases outside the gene matches. The CDR3 is 16 amino acids. Germline V gene sequence: CDR1 MRHNA, CDR2 SNTAGT. The CDR3 loop reads CASSDYRTGSTDTQYF. The CDR3 DNA sequence: TGTGCCAGCAGTGACTATAGGACAGGGAGTACAGATACGCAGTATTTT.

The V call is TRBV7-9, the J call TRBJ1-5; D is unclear. Trimming removed 5 bases from V and 4 bases from J, with 6 bases in between. This CDR3 region has 12 residues. Germline-derived CDR1 and CDR2 are SEHNR and FQNEAQ (reference sequence). The CDR3 nucleotides are TGTGCCAGCAGCCAAGAGAATCAGCCCCAGCATTTT. This encodes CASSQENQPQHF.

The V call is TRBV4-3, the J call TRBJ1-1; TRBD1 is a possible D gene (5 bases). Germline V gives CDR1 LGHNA, CDR2 YSLEER. The CDR3 covers 14 residues. V dropped 1 base and J dropped 1 base, with 7 bases sitting between them. CDR3 in amino acids: CASSQGTRNTEAFF. CDR3 bases: TGCGCCAGCAGCCAAGGGACAAGGAACACTGAAGCTTTCTTT.

The chain is built from TRBV6-1 and TRBJ1-2, with 8 bases identical to TRBD1. In germline, CDR1 is MNHNS, CDR2 SASEGT. This CDR3 region has 14 residues. The junction had 8 bases not matched to a gene; V was cut back by 6 bases and J by 5 bases. Here the CDR3 reads CASSQGALGYGYTF. DNA for the CDR3: TGTGCCAGCAGCCAGGGGGCACTCGGGTATGGCTACACCTTC.

The rearrangement joins TRBV4-2 to TRBJ2-5; perhaps TRBD1 as D (6 bases). Germline V CDR1 and CDR2: LGHNA, YNFKEQ. The CDR3 has 14 amino acids. V was clipped by 5 bases and J by 5 bases, with 15 bases between them. Written as DNA, the CDR3 is TGTGCCAGCAGCTCCGGGACACGGGTTGAGACCCAGTACTTC. It is translated as CASSSGTRVETQYF.

The chain couples TRBV30 to TRBJ1-5, with 7 bases identical to TRBD1. The J segment lost 6 bases and the V segment lost 2 bases, leaving 4 bases of the junction unmatched. The germline V gene encodes CDR1 GTSNPN and CDR2 SVGIG (reference sequence). The CDR3 is 13 residues long. In DNA, the CDR3 is TGTGCCTGGAGTAACAGGGGAAGTCAGCCCCAGCATTTT. Translating gives CAWSNRGSQPQHF.

V gene TRBV30 combines with J gene TRBJ2-5; 8 bases are a match to TRBD2. CDR3 size: 15 residues. The V gene end was trimmed by 4 bases and the J gene end by 5 bases; junction bases not matched to a gene: 12. The germline V gene has CDR1 GTSNPN and CDR2 SVGIG (reference sequence). The CDR3 nucleotides read TGTGCCTGGACTTCCGGGACTAGAGTTAGGGAGACCCAGTACTTC. Protein: CAWTSGTRVRETQYF.

The chain combines TRBV9 with TRBJ2-6; unclear D gene. The CDR3 totals 13 residues. Trimming took 2 bases from V and 3 from J, leaving 3 bases between them. Germline V CDR1 and CDR2: SGDLS, YYNGEE. The chain's CDR3 is CASSVNGANVLTF. The CDR3 DNA reads TGTGCCAGCAGCGTTAATGGGGCCAACGTCCTGACTTTC.

The J gene is TRBJ1-1, the V gene TRBV5-1, with a weak D call TRBD1 (5 bases). The CDR3 extends over 13 amino acids. Germline assignment: CDR1 SGHRS and CDR2 YFSETQ. V shed 7 bases and J shed 5 bases, with 15 bases lying between them. The DNA for the CDR3 is TGCGCCAGCGGGAGAGAGGGGAGGACTGAAGCTTTCTTT. Amino acids: CASGREGRTEAFF.

The J gene is TRBJ2-1, the V gene TRBV9, with D unclear. The CDR3 length is 17 residues. Trimming cost V 3 bases and J 0 bases, with 16 bases left between them. Germline assignment: CDR1 SGDLS and CDR2 YYNGEE. This CDR3 is CASSASFAVGSYNEQFF. The CDR3 region has the DNA TGTGCCAGCAGCGCAAGCTTTGCGGTGGGCTCCTACAATGAGCAGTTCTTC.